This passage covers 27 T cell receptor beta chains from one sample sequenced in a study of T cells in tuberculosis. Sequencing was performed with immunoSEQ multiplex PCR; in TCRdb, only in-frame clones are kept and a portion is missing. The sample contains approximately 35,000 clones, 97% of which appear only once. Sequencing was performed on PBMCs. The receptors derive from a donor aged 10 to 29 with latent tuberculosis or without tuberculosis infection.

The chain employs TRBV5-1 and TRBJ2-7, with D perhaps matching TRBD1 (6 bases). Trimming left V 0 bases short and J 3 bases short, with 10 bases between. CDR3 length equals 14 residues. Looked up from germline, CDR1 is SGHRS and CDR2 is YFSETQ. DNA for the CDR3: TGCGCCAGCAGCTTGGTCCAGGGGATCTACGAGCAGTACTTC. Its translation: CASSLVQGIYEQYF. The full variable domain, its missing parts supplied by reference TRBV5-1 and TRBJ2-7, is KAGVTQTPRYLIKTRGQQVTLSCSPISGHRSVSWYQQTPGQGLQFLFEYFSETQRNKGNFPGRFSGRQFSNSRSEMNVSTLELGDSALYLCASSLVQGIYEQYFGPGTRLTVT.

The V gene is TRBV6-5, the J gene TRBJ2-3; 11 nucleotides line up with TRBD2. The CDR3 is 14 amino acids. Germline CDR1 is MNHEY and CDR2 is SVGAGI. V lost 6 bases to trimming and J lost 7 bases; unmatched junction nucleotides: 6. CDR3 DNA sequence: TGTGCCAGCAGGGTAGCGGGGGGGGGATATACGCAGTATTTT. This sequence encodes CASRVAGGGYTQYF.

The V call is TRBV28, the J call TRBJ2-7; D uncertain. This CDR3 is built from 12 residues. Germline CDR1 MDHEN, CDR2 SYDVKM. V lost 7 bases, J lost 0 bases, and 7 bases lay in between. The chain's CDR3 is CASKTGSYEQYF. CDR3 nucleotides: TGTGCCAGCAAAACGGGCTCCTACGAGCAGTACTTC.

Only a few counts were recorded for this clone. The chain combines TRBV4-1 with TRBJ2-7, with no clear D. Germline values: CDR1 MGHRA, CDR2 YSYEKL. Between the trimmed V and J ends, which lost 0 bases and 1 base, there was a span of 7 bases. The CDR3 has 14 amino acids. CDR3 amino acids: CASSQEPRSYEQYF. The CDR3 DNA reads as TGCGCCAGCAGCCAAGAGCCCAGGTCCTACGAGCAGTACTTC.

The gene calls are TRBV9 and TRBJ2-7; D not resolved. Germline V gene sequence: CDR1 SGDLS, CDR2 YYNGEE. The CDR3 runs 12 residues. V was clipped by 3 bases and J by 2 bases, with 6 bases between them. CDR3 nucleotides: TGTGCCAGCAGCGGTACAACCTACGAGCAGTACTTC. This gives the protein CASSGTTYEQYF.

The chain couples TRBV7-2 to TRBJ1-2; D gene uncertain. The CDR3 runs to 13 residues. V was trimmed by 5 bases and J by 4 bases, leaving 11 bases between them. The germline V gene encodes CDR1 SGHTA and CDR2 FQGNSA. CDR3 sequence: CASSPRKFYGYTF. In DNA form, the CDR3 reads TGTGCCAGCAGCCCCAGGAAATTCTATGGCTACACCTTC.

The genes are TRBV2 and TRBJ2-5, with a tentative D call TRBD2 (7 bases). Germline lookup yields CDR1 SNHLY and CDR2 FYNNEI. The V and J ends lost 2 bases and 2 bases respectively, with 21 bases between them. The CDR3 runs 18 residues. Here the CDR3 reads CASSEMAWGGAQQETQYF. The CDR3 coding sequence is TGTGCCAGCAGTGAAATGGCGTGGGGGGGGGCGCAACAAGAGACCCAGTACTTC.

V and J are TRBV28 and TRBJ2-1; the match to TRBD1 covers 8 bases. V lost 4 bases and J lost 2; bases outside the gene matches: 4. This CDR3 region has 15 residues. In germline, CDR1 is MDHEN, CDR2 SYDVKM. The CDR3 protein is CASSSLQGAYNEQFF. CDR3 nucleotides: TGTGCCAGCAGTTCCCTACAGGGGGCCTACAATGAGCAGTTCTTC.

The chain carries TRBV28 and TRBJ2-7, with 11 bases that match TRBD1. Germline V gene data show CDR1 as MDHEN and CDR2 as SYDVKM. The CDR3 runs 13 residues. The V gene end was trimmed by 7 bases and the J gene end by 6 bases; junction bases not matched to a gene: 5. CDR3 loop: CASMGQGVREQYF. In DNA form, the CDR3 reads TGTGCCAGCATGGGACAGGGGGTGCGCGAGCAGTACTTC.

The V call is TRBV19, the J call TRBJ1-2; 7 positions match TRBD1. CDR1 LNHDA and CDR2 SQIVND come from the germline V gene (reference sequence). Trimming took 4 bases from V and 1 from J; bases not matched to a gene: 9. The CDR3 runs to 16 residues. In DNA form, the CDR3 reads TGTGCCAGTAGTAAGCCACGGGACAGCCATAACTATGGCTACACCTTC. This translates into CASSKPRDSHNYGYTF. The whole variable domain, remainder taken from reference TRBV19 and TRBJ1-2, is DGGITQSPKYLFRKEGQNVTLSCEQNLNHDAMYWYRQDPGQGLRLIYYSQIVNDFQKGDIAEGYSVSREKKESFPLTVTSAQKNPTAFYLCASSKPRDSHNYGYTFGSGTRLTVV.

The gene calls are TRBV11-2 and TRBJ1-2, with D uncertain. V was trimmed by 5 bases and J by 4 bases, leaving 8 bases between them. CDR1 and CDR2 (germline): SGHAT, FQNNGV. The CDR3 consists of 12 residues. The CDR3 region has the DNA TGTGCCAGCAGCATATACAGCTATGGCTACACCTTC. Protein: CASSIYSYGYTF. The full variable domain, rest sourced from reference TRBV11-2 and TRBJ1-2, is EAGVAQSPRYKIIEKRQSVAFWCNPISGHATLYWYQQILGQGPKLLIQFQNNGVVDDSQLPKDRFSAERLKGVDSTLKIQPAKLEDSAVYLCASSIYSYGYTFGSGTRLTVV.

This chain joins TRBV5-1 and TRBJ1-1, with TRBD1 as a possible D gene (5 bases). V was shortened by 2 bases and J by 1 base, with 9 bases between the two germline ends. Germline-derived CDR1 and CDR2 are SGHRS and YFSETQ. This CDR3 is 14 amino acids long. The CDR3 DNA follows: TGCGCCAGCAGCTTCCCCGGGGGGAACACTGAAGCTTTCTTT. This sequence encodes CASSFPGGNTEAFF.

The chain links TRBV7-9 to TRBJ2-7, with D tentatively TRBD2 (6 bases). V was cut by 4 bases and J by 5 bases, with 15 bases left in between. Looked up from germline, CDR1 is SEHNR and CDR2 is FQNEAQ (reference sequence). The CDR3 is made up of 14 amino acids. CDR3: CASSSGRESDEQYF. The DNA of the CDR3 is TGTGCCAGCAGCTCAGGACGGGAGAGTGACGAGCAGTACTTC.

CDR3: CASSLSPQGGIDGYTF. In DNA, the CDR3 is TGTGCCAGCAGTTTATCACCCCAGGGAGGGATCGATGGCTACACCTTC. The V call is TRBV28, the J call TRBJ1-2, with a possible D match to TRBD1 (5 bases). Per germline, CDR1 MDHEN and CDR2 SYDVKM. The CDR3 spans 16 residues. V was trimmed by 1 base and J by 6 bases, leaving 18 bases between them.

V and J are TRBV2 and TRBJ1-3, with a tentative D call TRBD1 (6 bases). This CDR3 spans 14 amino acids. Germline-derived CDR1 and CDR2 are SNHLY and FYNNEI. Trimming took off 8 bases at V and 4 bases at J, with 15 bases between the two ends. CDR3 sequence reads: CASLLGGAGNTIYF. DNA of the CDR3: TGTGCCAGCCTTCTTGGGGGGGCCGGAAACACCATATATTTT.

The chain uses TRBV5-1 and TRBJ1-5; tentative D call: TRBD1 (5 bases). The CDR3 runs 14 residues. Germline loops: CDR1 SGHRS, CDR2 YFSETQ. With 0 bases removed from V and 2 bases from J, the gap between germline ends came to 6 bases. The CDR3 nucleotides are TGCGCCAGCAGCTTGGAAGGGGGCAATCAGCCCCAGCATTTT. This codes for CASSLEGGNQPQHF.

The chain recombines TRBV9 with TRBJ2-1; 11 positions agree with TRBD2. This CDR3 comprises 15 residues. The germline V gene has CDR1 SGDLS and CDR2 YYNGEE. The V gene end was trimmed by 7 bases and the J gene end by 4 bases; junction bases not matched to a gene: 7. The chain's CDR3 is CASGAGTSGYNEQFF. The CDR3, as DNA: TGTGCCAGCGGAGCCGGGACTAGCGGATACAATGAGCAGTTCTTC.

This chain joins TRBV7-8 and TRBJ1-1; D possibly corresponds to TRBD1 (6 bases). The ends were cut back, 1 base at V and 10 bases at J, with 13 bases in the middle. Germline loops: CDR1 SGHVS, CDR2 FQNEAQ. The CDR3 has 13 amino acids. CDR3 DNA sequence: TGTGCCAGCAGCTTAGTCAGGGGAGTAGGAGCTTTCTTT. Protein sequence: CASSLVRGVGAFF.

V usage is TRBV29-1 and J usage is TRBJ2-1, with a tentative D call TRBD2 (5 bases). CDR1 and CDR2 from the germline V gene are SQVTM and ANQGSEA. The CDR3 runs 14 residues. V was trimmed by 3 bases and J by 4 bases, leaving 13 bases between them. The CDR3 reads CSVDGSSIYNEQFF. CDR3 bases: TGCAGCGTTGATGGGAGTTCCATTTACAATGAGCAGTTCTTC.

The chain is built from TRBV6-1 and TRBJ1-5; 8 positions match TRBD1. V was clipped by 1 base and J by 6 bases; unmatched bases: 11. CDR1 is MNHNS, CDR2 SASEGT, per germline. The CDR3 extends over 17 amino acids. The CDR3 DNA follows: TGTGCCAGCAGTGAAGGGGCAGGGGGCAGGTTCGGTCAGCCCCAGCATTTT. This sequence encodes CASSEGAGGRFGQPQHF.

The genes are TRBV5-1 and TRBJ1-2; tentative D call: TRBD1 (6 bases). CDR1 is SGHRS, CDR2 YFSETQ, per germline. This CDR3 contains 13 residues. V lost 3 bases and J 4 bases, leaving 10 bases between the germline ends. CDR3 protein: CASSSDRPYGYTF. The DNA for the CDR3 is TGCGCCAGCAGCTCGGACAGACCCTATGGCTACACCTTC.

The V call is TRBV5-1, the J call TRBJ1-1, with 7 bases that match TRBD1. Germline lookup yields CDR1 SGHRS and CDR2 YFSETQ. The CDR3 is 13 amino acids. The V segment lost 4 bases and the J segment 3 bases; nucleotides outside the gene matches: 3. The CDR3 DNA sequence: TGCGCCAGCAGCGTGACAGGGTACACTGAAGCTTTCTTT. It codes for CASSVTGYTEAFF.

The chain recombines TRBV6-6 with TRBJ1-2; D is unresolved. The CDR3 is 11 amino acids. Germline values: CDR1 MNHNY, CDR2 SVGAGI (reference sequence). Deletions cut 4 bases from V and 6 bases from J, with 6 bases between. The chain's CDR3 is CASSSPDGYTF. The CDR3 DNA follows: TGTGCCAGCAGTTCCCCAGATGGCTACACCTTC.

Worth noting for this clone: Other DNA sequences from this sample encode an identical CDR3 as well. CDR3 nucleotides: TGTGCCAGCAGCGTAGGGGCAGGGGACTACGAGCAGTACTTC. Protein product: CASSVGAGDYEQYF. The rearrangement joins TRBV9 to TRBJ2-7, with TRBD1 as a possible D gene (6 bases). Germline V lookup: CDR1 SGDLS, CDR2 YYNGEE. The CDR3 covers 14 residues. Trimming stripped 0 bases from V and 3 bases from J, with 10 bases between.

This CDR3 reads CASSGGTVNTEAFF. The DNA of the CDR3 is TGCGCCAGCAGCGGTGGGACAGTAAACACTGAAGCTTTCTTT. The chain couples TRBV5-1 to TRBJ1-1, with TRBD1 identical over 7 bases. Looked up from germline, CDR1 is SGHRS and CDR2 is YFSETQ. With V trimmed by 4 bases and J by 2 bases, 5 bases remained unmatched. This CDR3 spans 14 amino acids. The complete variable domain, with remaining parts taken from reference TRBV5-1 and TRBJ1-1, reads KAGVTQTPRYLIKTRGQQVTLSCSPISGHRSVSWYQQTPGQGLQFLFEYFSETQRNKGNFPGRFSGRQFSNSRSEMNVSTLELGDSALYLCASSGGTVNTEAFFGQGTRLTVV.

The chain couples TRBV7-9 to TRBJ2-7; 8 nucleotides line up with TRBD2. The CDR3 sequence is 16 residues long. The V segment lost 3 bases and the J segment 7 bases; nucleotides outside the gene matches: 14. The germline V gene has CDR1 SEHNR and CDR2 FQNEAQ (reference sequence). Written as DNA, the CDR3 is TGTGCCAGCAGCTTTTGGGTGGCGGGAGGTTTGTGGGAGCAGTACTTC. This sequence encodes CASSFWVAGGLWEQYF.

The V call is TRBV18, the J call TRBJ1-2, with 10 bases aligning to TRBD1. V trimming: 2 bases; J trimming: 4 bases; junction bases outside the gene matches: 7. The CDR3 extends over 16 amino acids. Germline CDR1 reads KGHSH; CDR2 reads LQKENI. The CDR3 loop is CASSPYGTGVLYGYTF. Written as DNA, the CDR3 is TGTGCCAGCTCACCATACGGGACAGGGGTCCTCTATGGCTACACCTTC.